This T cell receptor (beta chain) was recorded in a study of blood T cell repertoires in COVID-19. Germline V gene lookup returns CDR1 MDHEN and CDR2 SYDVKM. Losses at the gene ends were 4 bases for V and 7 bases for J; bases not matched to a gene: 2. The CDR3 extends over 14 amino acids. Method: immunoSEQ multiplex PCR; TCRdb's copy keeps in-frame clones and lacks some. The repertoire holds roughly 220,000 clones, with roughly 84% as singletons. In terms of age and location, participants ranged from roughly 18 to 90 years and lived in around 22 US areas. The sequence derives from a woman aged 40 to 55 who had recovered from COVID-19. The specimen was PBMCs or T cells enriched from blood (not recorded which). The chain couples TRBV28 to TRBJ1-4; 11 bases map to TRBD1. This CDR3 reads CASSSGTGGEKLFF. CDR3 coding DNA: TGTGCCAGCAGTTCCGGGACAGGGGGTGAAAAACTGTTTTTT.